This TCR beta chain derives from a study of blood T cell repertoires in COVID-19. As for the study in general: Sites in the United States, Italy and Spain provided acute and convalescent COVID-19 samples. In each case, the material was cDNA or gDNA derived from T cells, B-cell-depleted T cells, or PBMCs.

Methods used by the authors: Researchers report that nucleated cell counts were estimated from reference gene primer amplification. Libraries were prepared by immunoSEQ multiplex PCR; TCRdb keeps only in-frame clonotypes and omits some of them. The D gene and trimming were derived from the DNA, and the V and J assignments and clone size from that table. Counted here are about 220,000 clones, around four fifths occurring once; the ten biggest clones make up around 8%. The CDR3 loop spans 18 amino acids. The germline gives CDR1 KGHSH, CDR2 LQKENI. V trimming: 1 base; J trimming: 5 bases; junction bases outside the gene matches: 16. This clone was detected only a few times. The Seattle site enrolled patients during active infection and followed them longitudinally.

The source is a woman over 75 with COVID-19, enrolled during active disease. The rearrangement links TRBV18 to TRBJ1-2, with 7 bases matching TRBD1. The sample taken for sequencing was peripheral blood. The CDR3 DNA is TGTGCCAGCTCACCACTCGGGACAGCGGCCCCGGGGGGGTATGGCTACACCTTC. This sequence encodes CASSPLGTAAPGGYGYTF.